The text below deals with one T cell receptor beta chain. Only in-frame clones appear in the TCRdb table, and some are missing; sequencing was by immunoSEQ multiplex PCR. Among a few hundred thousand clones listed, 85% to 90% were seen once. This entry is derived from a study of Ad26.COV2.S vaccination and SARS-CoV-2 variants. The treatment denotes: around 19 received Ad26.COV2.S at low or high dose, single or two shots; roughly five received placebo; per-sample allocation not given. Repertoires come from day 63 after the first vaccine or placebo injection. V dropped 5 bases and J dropped 2 bases, with 16 bases sitting between them. Germline lookup yields CDR1 SGHNT and CDR2 YENEEA. The CDR3 totals 15 residues.

The V call is TRBV11-3, the J call TRBJ2-7; D perhaps matches TRBD2 (5 bases). The source is a person between 18 and 60 years old who received the Ad26.COV2.S COVID-19 vaccine or a placebo. Sequenced here: peripheral blood, sampled in a trial of Ad26.COV2.S vaccine versus placebo. CDR3 amino acids: CASSKPDGGAYEQYF. DNA of the CDR3: TGTGCCAGCAGCAAGCCGGACGGAGGCGCCTACGAGCAGTACTTC.